Included here is one T cell receptor beta chain sequence, with context. How the authors handled the data: Amplification of reference gene primers provided the estimated nucleated cell counts. The repertoire was sequenced with immunoSEQ multiplex PCR; TCRdb's copy has only in-frame clones and lacks some. That table gives V, J and clone size, and the DNA gave D and trimming. The sample includes fewer than 150,000 clones, approximately 80% of them seen just once. Germline V CDR1 and CDR2: KGHSH, LQKENI. The length of the CDR3 is 15 residues. V lost 4 bases and J lost 5; bases outside the gene matches: 7. This sample was taken from a study of blood T cell repertoires in COVID-19. Study-level background: Samples representing acute and convalescent COVID-19 were sourced from the United States, Italy and Spain. T cells, B-cell-depleted T cells, or PBMCs supplied cDNA or gDNA.

The clonotype originates from a human donor in a cohort sampled during active COVID-19. The chain uses TRBV18 and TRBJ2-2; 7 nucleotides align to TRBD1. Specimen: peripheral blood. The CDR3 is CASSQDRILTGELFF. The DNA of the CDR3 is TGTGCCAGCTCACAGGACAGGATCCTGACCGGGGAGCTGTTTTTT.